This TCR beta chain came from a study of cytomegalovirus exposure and HLA in healthy donors. Study findings and constraints: Evidence from a later analysis indicated that most CMV-associated TCR beta chains looked HLA-restricted.

Turning to this clone: Its specificity is not known.

13 Jbeta primers and 60 Vbeta primers were used for the PCR. Profiled with immunoSEQ multiplex PCR; TCRdb holds only in-frame clones, not every one. The repertoire holds some 200,000 clones, with 75% to 85% as singletons. Germline V lookup: CDR1 MDHEN, CDR2 SYDVKM. V was pared by 2 bases and J by 10 bases, with 5 bases of the junction left unmatched. The CDR3 is made up of 15 amino acids. The receptor comes from a girl aged 10 to 17 in good health and CMV-seronegative. The chain recombines TRBV28 with TRBJ1-4; 12 nucleotides line up with TRBD1. The material sequenced was PBMCs. The CDR3 spells CASSLGDRGQLKLFF. In DNA form, the CDR3 reads TGTGCCAGCAGTTTAGGGGACAGGGGGCAGTTAAAACTGTTTTTT.